These 18 T cell receptor beta chains came from one sample sequenced in a study of vaccination effects on CD4 cells after COVID-19. Clones were sequenced by immunoSEQ multiplex PCR, and TCRdb holds only the in-frame ones, with some missing. The profile covers about 45,000 clones, with roughly 80% appearing a single time and 25% to 35% taken by the ten largest. Their specific antigens are unknown. Ahead of sequencing, the ViraFEST assay grew antigen-specific CD4+ T cells using viral peptide pools. Subsequent to a culture period of 10 days, CD4+ T cells were isolated. PCR-confirmed SARS-CoV-2 infection occurred in the person between March and December 2020. The sequencing here drew on CD4+ T cells from PBMCs cultured with a peptide pool, taken before COVID-19 vaccination. These receptors originate from a human donor who had a prior SARS-CoV-2 infection.

This chain connects TRBV6-5 to TRBJ1-2; 8 bases are shared with TRBD1. V shed 2 bases and J 0 bases; nucleotides not matched to a gene: 2. CDR1 MNHEY and CDR2 SVGAGI come from the germline V gene. This CDR3 region has 15 residues. CDR3 region: CASSYRDRPNYGYTF. The CDR3 region has the DNA TGTGCCAGCAGTTACCGGGACAGGCCTAACTATGGCTACACCTTC.

V is TRBV6-1 and J is TRBJ1-5, with D uncertain. CDR3 size: 16 residues. The germline V gene encodes CDR1 MNHNS and CDR2 SASEGT. Trimming pared 4 bases from V and 3 bases from J, leaving 16 bases between. In DNA, the CDR3 is TGTGCCAGCAGTGCTTTACGGGAGCGCCCCAATCAGCCCCAGCATTTT. It yields the protein CASSALRERPNQPQHF.

This clone was detected a few times. The V and J genes are TRBV2 and TRBJ1-6, with D perhaps matching TRBD1 (6 bases). V was trimmed by 7 bases and J by 11 bases, leaving 21 bases between them. The germline CDR1 and CDR2 sequences are SNHLY and FYNNEI. The CDR3 extends over 15 amino acids. The CDR3 nucleotides are TGTGCCAGCACCCAATTGGGCCGGGGGCAGGCACCCCTCCACTTT. It specifies CASTQLGRGQAPLHF. The full variable domain, completed using reference TRBV2 and TRBJ1-6, is EPEVTQTPSHQVTQMGQEVILRCVPISNHLYFYWYRQILGQKVEFLVSFYNNEISEKSEIFDDQFSVERPDGSNFTLKIRSTKLEDSAMYFCASTQLGRGQAPLHFGNGTRLTVT.

This clone was detected a few times. The rearrangement joins TRBV6-6 to TRBJ2-3; the match to TRBD2 covers 10 bases. V trimming: 6 bases; J trimming: 2 bases; junction bases outside the gene matches: 8. Germline assignment: CDR1 MNHNY and CDR2 SVGAGI (reference sequence). The CDR3 covers 16 residues. The CDR3 bases are TGTGCCAGCAGGTCGTCGCTAGCGGGAGCCACAGATACGCAGTATTTT. Translated, it gives CASRSSLAGATDTQYF.

The chain has TRBV9 and TRBJ1-3; D not certain. The CDR3 covers 13 residues. The V and J ends lost 4 bases and 0 bases respectively, with 5 bases between them. The germline V gene has CDR1 SGDLS and CDR2 YYNGEE. CDR3 amino acids: CASSRDSGNTIYF. CDR3 sequence (DNA): TGTGCCAGCAGCAGGGACTCTGGAAACACCATATATTTT.

This chain connects TRBV2 to TRBJ2-1; D is perhaps TRBD1 or TRBD2 (5 bases each). Germline CDR1 is SNHLY and CDR2 is FYNNEI. Trimming pared 10 bases from V and 0 bases from J, leaving 16 bases between. This CDR3 comprises 15 residues. The chain's CDR3 is CATPSGASSYNEQFF. The CDR3 DNA sequence: TGTGCCACCCCTTCCGGGGCGAGCTCCTACAATGAGCAGTTCTTC.

The chain links TRBV3-1 (or the pseudogene TRBV3-2) to TRBJ1-4; 7 nucleotides align to TRBD1. The CDR3 has 17 amino acids. The germline CDR1 and CDR2 sequences are LGHDT and YNNKEL (reference sequence). The junction had 8 bases not matched to a gene; V was cut back by 0 bases and J by 4 bases. This chain's CDR3 is CASSQDPRRGSNEKLFF. DNA of the CDR3: TGTGCCAGCAGCCAAGATCCCCGCAGGGGGAGTAATGAAAAACTGTTTTTT.

In its sample, this clone was seen a few times. The chain has TRBV10-3 and TRBJ1-5; 7 bases fit TRBD1. The V gene's germline CDR1 is ENHRY and CDR2 SYGVKD. This CDR3 region has 13 residues. The trim removed 11 bases at V and 0 bases at J, leaving 4 bases unmatched. CDR3 sequence: CAVGTDSNQPQHF. CDR3 in DNA: TGTGCCGTCGGGACAGATAGCAATCAGCCCCAGCATTTT.

This chain connects TRBV11-3 to TRBJ2-1, with D possibly matching TRBD2 (6 bases). Germline loops: CDR1 SGHNT, CDR2 YENEEA. This CDR3 is built from 17 residues. Trimming shortened V by 0 bases and J by 1 base, and 13 bases separated the two germline ends. The CDR3 is CASSLDRGRTSYNEQFF. CDR3 nucleotide sequence: TGTGCCAGCAGCTTAGACCGGGGGAGAACGTCCTACAATGAGCAGTTCTTC.

The chain couples TRBV11-3 to TRBJ2-6; 7 nucleotides align to TRBD1. The CDR3 length is 17 residues. V dropped 2 bases and J dropped 0; count of bases not matched to a gene: 4. Germline V gene lookup returns CDR1 SGHNT and CDR2 YENEEA. CDR3 bases: TGTGCCAGCAGCTTACCAGGGGGTTCCTCTGGGGCCAACGTCCTGACTTTC. It specifies CASSLPGGSSGANVLTF.

The V and J genes are TRBV6-5 and TRBJ2-3; D may be TRBD1 (6 bases). Germline V gives CDR1 MNHEY, CDR2 SVGAGI. The CDR3 is 13 amino acids. V was cut by 7 bases and J by 1 base, with 9 bases left in between. The DNA of the CDR3 is TGTGCCAGCATTAACAGGGGCACAGATACGCAGTATTTT. It encodes CASINRGTDTQYF.

This clone occurred a few times. The gene calls are TRBV30 and TRBJ2-1, with 12 bases fitting TRBD2. Germline trimming cut 1 base from V and 10 bases from J; bases unmatched to any gene: 2. The CDR3 totals 13 residues. Germline CDR1 reads GTSNPN; CDR2 reads SVGIG (reference sequence). CDR3 DNA sequence: TGTGCCTGGAGTGGACTAGCGGGAGACGAGCAGTTCTTC. Its translation is CAWSGLAGDEQFF.

J is TRBJ1-1 and V is TRBV27; possibly TRBD1 for D (5 bases). V gave up 2 bases and J gave up 5 bases, with 12 bases separating them. CDR1 is MNHEY, CDR2 SMNVEV, per germline (reference sequence). This CDR3 spans 14 amino acids. The CDR3 is CASSLKGWGTEAFF. The DNA of the CDR3 is TGTGCCAGCAGTTTAAAGGGATGGGGGACTGAAGCTTTCTTT.

This chain joins TRBV5-4 and TRBJ1-2, with TRBD1 as a possible D gene (6 bases). CDR3 length: 15 amino acids. Germline CDR1 SGHNT, CDR2 YYREEE (reference sequence). V dropped 6 bases and J dropped 4 bases, with 19 bases sitting between them. CDR3 loop: CASTPNPGQPYGYTF. In DNA form, the CDR3 reads TGTGCCAGCACACCGAACCCCGGACAGCCCTATGGCTACACCTTC.

V usage is TRBV3-1 (or the pseudogene TRBV3-2) and J usage is TRBJ1-4; D not certain. The CDR3 runs to 15 residues. Trimming took off 1 base at V and 1 base at J, with 7 bases between the two ends. CDR1 and CDR2 from the germline V gene are LGHDT and YNNKEL (reference sequence). The CDR3 nucleotides are TGTGCCAGCAGCCAAGTGTTTGGAACTAATGAAAAACTGTTTTTT. Its translation: CASSQVFGTNEKLFF.

The chain combines TRBV10-3 with TRBJ1-1; a possible D gene is TRBD1 (5 bases). The germline V gene has CDR1 ENHRY and CDR2 SYGVKD. V was cut by 0 bases and J by 4 bases, with 12 bases left in between. The CDR3 extends over 15 amino acids. CDR3 coding DNA: TGTGCCATCAGTGAGTCGCGGGGGGGTAGCACTGAAGCTTTCTTT. This gives the protein CAISESRGGSTEAFF.

The V gene is TRBV27, the J gene TRBJ2-5; a weak D match, TRBD2 (5 bases). V was shortened by 2 bases and J by 2 bases, with 12 bases between the two germline ends. Germline V gene data show CDR1 as MNHEY and CDR2 as SMNVEV (reference sequence). The CDR3 is made up of 15 amino acids. The CDR3 reads CASSLNRGSQETQYF. The CDR3 nucleotides read TGTGCCAGCAGTTTAAATCGAGGGTCTCAAGAGACCCAGTACTTC.

The chain couples TRBV5-1 to TRBJ1-1; D is ambiguous. CDR1 and CDR2 from the germline V gene are SGHRS and YFSETQ. CDR3 length: 14 amino acids. V was shortened by 0 bases and J by 6 bases, with 12 bases between the two germline ends. For the CDR3, the DNA is TGCGCCAGCAGCTTGGCCGGCCTGGAGTCTGAAGCTTTCTTT. It specifies CASSLAGLESEAFF.